The source of this T cell receptor (beta chain) is a study of shared clonotypes between healthy human individuals. Study-wide findings and caveats: On the whole, naive subsets had larger estimated richness than memory subsets had. Genetic and exposure-history diversity was limited by the small donor number.

For this clone: Antigen unknown.

Clones were read by immunoSEQ multiplex PCR, and TCRdb kept only the in-frame ones, dropping some. The sample records over a million clones, roughly 75% being singletons. The CDR3 length is 16 residues. Between the trimmed V and J ends, which lost 5 bases and 8 bases, there was a span of 22 bases. The germline V gene encodes CDR1 SEHNR and CDR2 FQNEAQ (reference sequence). This clonotype originated in a man younger than 30 in good health. The genes are TRBV7-9 and TRBJ2-1, with D uncertain. The sequencing sample was made of memory CD4+ T cells sorted from blood. Stated subset: CD45RA-negative fraction. The CDR3: CASSARLSRFGDEQFF. Written as DNA, the CDR3 is TGTGCCAGCAGCGCCCGATTATCGCGATTCGGTGATGAGCAGTTCTTC.